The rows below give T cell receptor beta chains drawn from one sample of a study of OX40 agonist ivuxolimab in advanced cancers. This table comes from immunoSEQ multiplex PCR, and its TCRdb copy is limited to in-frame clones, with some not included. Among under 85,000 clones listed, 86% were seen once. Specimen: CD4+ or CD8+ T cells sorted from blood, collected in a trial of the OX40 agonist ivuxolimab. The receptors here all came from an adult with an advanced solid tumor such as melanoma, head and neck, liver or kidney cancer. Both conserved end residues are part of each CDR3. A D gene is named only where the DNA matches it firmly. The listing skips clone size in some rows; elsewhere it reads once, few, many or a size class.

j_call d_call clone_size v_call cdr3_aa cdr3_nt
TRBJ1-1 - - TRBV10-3 CAIRGGAQGTEAFF TGTGCCATCAGGGGAGGGGCTCAGGGGACTGAAGCTTTCTTT
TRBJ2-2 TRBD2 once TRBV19 CASMTPLGGTSGRVTGELFF TGTGCCAGTATGACGCCCCTCGGGGGTACTAGCGGGAGAGTTACCGGGGAGCTGTTTTTT
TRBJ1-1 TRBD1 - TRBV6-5 CASSYDQGARKAFF TGTGCCAGCAGTTACGATCAGGGGGCGAGGAAAGCTTTCTTT
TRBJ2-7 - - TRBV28 CASQKGGAYEQYF TGTGCCAGCCAGAAGGGCGGAGCCTACGAGCAGTACTTC
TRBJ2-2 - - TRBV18 CASSPEYRLNTGELFF TGTGCCAGCTCACCAGAGTACCGACTTAACACCGGGGAGCTGTTTTTT
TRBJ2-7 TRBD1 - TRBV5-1 CASSLMGQGAYEQYF TGCGCCAGCAGCTTGATGGGACAGGGGGCCTACGAGCAGTACTTC
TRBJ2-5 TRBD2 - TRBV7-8 CASSLGLAIIQETQYF TGTGCCAGCAGCTTAGGACTAGCGATCATTCAAGAGACCCAGTACTTC
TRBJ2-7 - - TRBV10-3 CATERGRGLGEQYF TGTGCCACCGAGCGGGGCAGGGGATTGGGAGAGCAGTACTTC
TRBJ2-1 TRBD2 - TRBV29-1 CSGQLPGLAGGPYYNEQFF TGCAGCGGACAATTACCGGGACTAGCGGGGGGGCCTTACTACAATGAGCAGTTCTTC
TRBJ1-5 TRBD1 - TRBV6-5 CASSSQGAGSNQPQHF TGTGCCAGCAGTTCCCAGGGGGCAGGAAGCAATCAGCCCCAGCATTTT
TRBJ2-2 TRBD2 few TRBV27 CASSFFGRGATGELFF TGTGCCAGCAGTTTTTTTGGGAGGGGCGCGACCGGGGAGCTGTTTTTT
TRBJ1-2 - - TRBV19 CASSTRDLYGYTF TGTGCCAGTAGTACCCGGGACCTCTATGGCTACACCTTC
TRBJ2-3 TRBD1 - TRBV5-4 CASSLQGGTDTQYF TGTGCCAGCAGCTTGCAGGGGGGCACAGATACGCAGTATTTT
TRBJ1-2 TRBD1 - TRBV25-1 CASSVGQGIAYTF TGTGCCAGCAGTGTCGGACAGGGGATTGCCTACACCTTC
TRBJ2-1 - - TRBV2 CASSEAGKGFF TGTGCCAGCAGTGAAGCAGGGAAGGGGTTCTTC
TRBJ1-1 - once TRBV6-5 CASSITMNTEAFF TGTGCCAGCAGCATAACCATGAACACTGAAGCTTTCTTT
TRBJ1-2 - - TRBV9 CASSAFTGINYGYTF TGTGCCAGCAGCGCTTTTACAGGGATTAACTATGGCTACACCTTC
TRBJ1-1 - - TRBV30 CAWSLRKIKNTEAFF TGTGCCTGGAGTCTTAGGAAGATTAAGAACACTGAAGCTTTCTTT
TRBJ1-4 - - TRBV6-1 CASRGVDEKLFF TGTGCCAGCCGAGGAGTTGATGAAAAACTGTTTTTT
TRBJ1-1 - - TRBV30 CAWSVDTEAFF TGTGCCTGGAGCGTAGACACTGAAGCTTTCTTT
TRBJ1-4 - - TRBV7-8 CASSLGYRFATNEKLFF TGTGCCAGCAGCTTAGGTTACAGGTTTGCAACTAATGAAAAACTGTTTTTT
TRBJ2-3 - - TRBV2 CASSYRGTDTQYF TGTGCCAGCAGCTACCGGGGGACAGATACGCAGTATTTT
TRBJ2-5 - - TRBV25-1 CASARDHQETQYF TGTGCCAGCGCCCGGGACCACCAAGAGACCCAGTACTTC
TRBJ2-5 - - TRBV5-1 CASSFTREETQYF TGCGCCAGCAGCTTTACTAGGGAAGAGACCCAGTACTTC
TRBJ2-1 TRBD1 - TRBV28 CASREGAIEQFF TGTGCCAGCAGAGAGGGGGCGATTGAGCAGTTCTTC
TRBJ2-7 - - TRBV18 CASSPGREQYF TGTGCCAGCTCACCGGGGCGAGAGCAGTACTTC
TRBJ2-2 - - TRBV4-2 CASSQDGGIATGELFF TGTGCCAGCAGCCAAGATGGAGGGATCGCCACCGGGGAGCTGTTTTTT
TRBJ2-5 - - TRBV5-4 CASSLGGRTQETQYF TGTGCCAGCAGCTTGGGGGGACGCACCCAAGAGACCCAGTACTTC
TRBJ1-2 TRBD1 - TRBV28 CASSLETGGDNYGYTF TGTGCCAGCAGTTTAGAGACAGGGGGAGACAACTATGGCTACACCTTC
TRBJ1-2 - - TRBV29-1 CSVDTGFGYTF TGCAGCGTTGATACTGGGTTCGGCTACACCTTC
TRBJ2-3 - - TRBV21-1 CASSKGDFTDTQYF TGTGCCAGCAGCAAAGGAGACTTCACAGATACGCAGTATTTT
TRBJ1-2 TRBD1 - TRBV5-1 CVSYRGLGESLYGYTF TGCGTCAGCTACAGGGGTTTGGGGGAGTCACTTTATGGCTACACCTTC
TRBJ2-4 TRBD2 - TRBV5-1 CASSLTPRGGVNLAKNIQYF TGCGCCAGCAGCTTGACCCCCCGGGGGGGGGTAAACCTAGCCAAAAACATTCAGTACTTC
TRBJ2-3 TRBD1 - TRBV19 CASSIGTGGQRDTQYF TGTGCCAGTAGTATCGGGACAGGGGGCCAAAGAGATACGCAGTATTTT
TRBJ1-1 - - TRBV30 CAWTEGITEAFF TGTGCCTGGACAGAGGGTATCACTGAAGCTTTCTTT
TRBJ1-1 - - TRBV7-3 CASSPSGGDTEAFF TGTGCCAGCAGCCCCAGCGGGGGGGACACTGAAGCTTTCTTT
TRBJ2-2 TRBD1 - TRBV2 CASSPGTGSSRELFF TGTGCCAGCAGCCCCGGGACAGGGAGCTCCCGGGAGCTGTTTTTT
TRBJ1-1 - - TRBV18 CASSRNPGTEAFF TGTGCCAGCTCACGAAACCCTGGGACTGAAGCTTTCTTT
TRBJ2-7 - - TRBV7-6 CASSLARTGSLYEQYF TGTGCCAGCAGCTTAGCTCGGACGGGGTCCCTCTACGAGCAGTACTTC
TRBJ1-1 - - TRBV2 CASSEKDRNTEAFF TGTGCCAGCAGTGAGAAAGACCGGAACACTGAAGCTTTCTTT
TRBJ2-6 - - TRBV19 CASSAVGGANVLTF TGTGCCAGTAGCGCCGTGGGTGGGGCCAACGTCCTGACTTTC
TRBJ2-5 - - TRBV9 CASRPTRRGKETQYF TGTGCCAGCAGACCGACCAGGAGAGGGAAAGAGACCCAGTACTTC
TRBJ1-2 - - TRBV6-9 CASRSVYGYTF TGTGCCAGCAGGAGTGTCTATGGCTACACCTTC
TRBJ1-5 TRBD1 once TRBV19 CASSIWGQVNQPQHF TGTGCCAGTAGTATCTGGGGACAGGTTAATCAGCCCCAGCATTTT
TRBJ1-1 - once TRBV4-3 CASSQGAVGGAEAFF TGCGCCAGCAGCCAAGGAGCTGTTGGGGGCGCTGAAGCTTTCTTT
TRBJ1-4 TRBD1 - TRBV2 CASSRGQGGTNEKLFF TGTGCCAGCAGCCGTGGACAGGGAGGAACTAATGAAAAACTGTTTTTT
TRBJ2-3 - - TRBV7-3 CASSLGGGAGTDTQYF TGTGCCAGCAGCTTAGGCGGCGGGGCCGGCACAGATACGCAGTATTTT
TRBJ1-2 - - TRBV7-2 CASSSGGGLNGYTF TGTGCCAGCAGCTCCGGCGGGGGATTGAATGGCTACACCTTC
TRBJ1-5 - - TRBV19 CASRQTGINQPQHF TGTGCCAGTAGGCAAACAGGAATAAATCAGCCCCAGCATTTT